The 13 T cell receptor beta chains in this list originate from one sample, sequenced in a study of blood T cells in healthy people across ages. Sample-barcoded 5' priming and a J-beta primer mix drove a second PCR of 7 to 11 cycles. TCRdb used MiXCR to reprocess the 5' RACE reads, holding one entry per CDR3 protein. The sample gives around 1.5 million distinct CDR3 sequences, approximately 42% of which show up once; less than 8% is in the top ten. Sequencing was performed on blood. The receptors were sampled from a woman in her late teens or twenties in good health.

V gene TRBV20-1 combines with J gene TRBJ1-2; 8 bases fit TRBD1. Germline V lookup: CDR1 DFQATT, CDR2 SNEGSKA (reference sequence). V shed 5 bases and J 4 bases; nucleotides not matched to a gene: 12. The CDR3 extends over 15 amino acids. CDR3 coding DNA: TGCAGTGCTTCACCGGGACAGGCCAACCTCTATGGCTACACCTTC. It yields the protein CSASPGQANLYGYTF.

V is TRBV6-1 and J is TRBJ2-7; 7 bases align to TRBD2. J was trimmed by 5 bases and V by 5 bases; bases with no gene match: 9. The CDR3 has 14 amino acids. Germline CDR1 MNHNS, CDR2 SASEGT. CDR3 region: CASSRGVLADEQYF. CDR3 sequence (DNA): TGTGCCAGCAGTCGGGGGGTCTTGGCCGACGAGCAGTACTTC.

The rearrangement links TRBV11-2 to TRBJ2-7; TRBD1 agrees at 7 bases. Germline loops: CDR1 SGHAT, CDR2 FQNNGV. The CDR3 runs 14 residues. V lost 5 bases to trimming and J lost 2 bases; unmatched junction nucleotides: 6. CDR3 DNA: TGTGCCAGCAGCCAGGGACAGAGGACCTACGAGCAGTACTTC. The encoded protein is CASSQGQRTYEQYF.

J is TRBJ1-4 and V is TRBV20-1; weak D call: TRBD1 (6 bases). Germline values: CDR1 DFQATT, CDR2 SNEGSKA (reference sequence). This CDR3 comprises 14 residues. V lost 1 base and J lost 4, with 10 bases in between. CDR3 amino acids: CSARVPGHNEKLFF. The CDR3 DNA reads as TGCAGTGCTAGAGTACCGGGACATAATGAAAAACTGTTTTTT.

Comments on this clonotype: Sequence at one end of the junction differs from germline and may be a read error. The rearrangement links TRBV20-1 to TRBJ1-2; D not certain. The CDR3 spans 15 residues. Germline-derived CDR1 and CDR2 are DFQATT and SNEGSKA (reference sequence). The CDR3 protein is CSAREAGILNYGHTF. The CDR3, as DNA: TGCAGTGCTAGAGAGGCCGGGATACTAAACTATGGCCACACCTTC.

The rearrangement joins TRBV12-3 or TRBV12-4 to TRBJ2-6, with 7 positions matching TRBD1. The V segment lost 0 bases and the J segment 2 bases; nucleotides outside the gene matches: 1. The CDR3 consists of 16 residues. The CDR3 coding sequence is TGTGCCAGCAGTTTAGCCCAGGGGGCTGGGGCCAACGTCCTGACTTTC. It translates to CASSLAQGAGANVLTF.

The chain links TRBV3-1 to TRBJ1-6, with D uncertain. Germline values: CDR1 LGHDT, CDR2 YNNKEL (reference sequence). V was shortened by 1 base and J by 9 bases, with 13 bases between the two germline ends. The CDR3 totals 15 residues. The DNA of the CDR3 is TGTGCCAGCAGCCAAGTAGGGCGTCGGGGTTCACCCCTCCACTTT. Residues: CASSQVGRRGSPLHF.

This clonotype came up many times. J is TRBJ1-2 and V is TRBV20-1; D gene uncertain. The V gene's germline CDR1 is DFQATT and CDR2 SNEGSKA (reference sequence). The ends were cut back, 4 bases at V and 4 bases at J, with 10 bases in the middle. The CDR3 spans 12 residues. CDR3 residues: CSANHDPYGYTF. As DNA, the CDR3 is TGCAGTGCTAACCATGACCCCTATGGCTACACCTTC.

V gene TRBV5-1 combines with J gene TRBJ2-3, with TRBD2 identical over 7 bases. The junction had 15 bases not matched to a gene; V was cut back by 4 bases and J by 1 base. The germline gives CDR1 SGHRS, CDR2 YFSETQ. The CDR3 sequence is 18 residues long. CDR3 nucleotides: TGCGCCAGCAGCACGGGACTAATTAGACACTTGGGCACAGATACGCAGTATTTT. This encodes CASSTGLIRHLGTDTQYF.

For this clonotype: A junction boundary mismatches the germline segment, possibly from a read error. The V call is TRBV30, the J call TRBJ2-7; 7 bases match TRBD2. CDR1 is GTSNPN, CDR2 SVGIG, per germline (reference sequence). The CDR3 runs 13 residues. For the CDR3, the DNA is TGTGCCCGGAGTGGCGGGAGCGGGTACGAGCAGTACTTC. This encodes CARSGGSGYEQYF.

This clonotype was found a few times. The chain combines TRBV20-1 with TRBJ2-4, with TRBD2 as a possible D gene (5 bases). Trimming took 0 bases from V and 1 from J, leaving 16 bases between them. This CDR3 spans 17 amino acids. Germline V gene lookup returns CDR1 DFQATT and CDR2 SNEGSKA (reference sequence). The CDR3 sequence: CSARDPGRERAKNIQYF. For the CDR3, the DNA is TGCAGTGCTAGAGATCCAGGTCGGGAACGGGCCAAAAACATTCAGTACTTC.

This chain links TRBV6-1 with TRBJ2-1; 11 nucleotides agree with TRBD2. CDR3 size: 14 residues. V was pared by 6 bases and J by 8 bases, with 6 bases of the junction left unmatched. CDR1 MNHNS and CDR2 SASEGT come from the germline V gene. This CDR3 is CASRVAGGGYEQFF. The CDR3 coding sequence is TGTGCCAGCAGAGTAGCGGGAGGGGGTTATGAGCAGTTCTTC.

This clonotype was counted between two and nine times. The genes are TRBV28 and TRBJ2-3; no clear D. CDR3 length: 10 residues. V was shortened by 10 bases and J by 3 bases, with 5 bases between the two germline ends. Germline CDR1 MDHEN, CDR2 SYDVKM. The CDR3 sequence: CATDTDTQYF. In DNA, the CDR3 is TGTGCCACCGATACAGATACGCAGTATTTT.